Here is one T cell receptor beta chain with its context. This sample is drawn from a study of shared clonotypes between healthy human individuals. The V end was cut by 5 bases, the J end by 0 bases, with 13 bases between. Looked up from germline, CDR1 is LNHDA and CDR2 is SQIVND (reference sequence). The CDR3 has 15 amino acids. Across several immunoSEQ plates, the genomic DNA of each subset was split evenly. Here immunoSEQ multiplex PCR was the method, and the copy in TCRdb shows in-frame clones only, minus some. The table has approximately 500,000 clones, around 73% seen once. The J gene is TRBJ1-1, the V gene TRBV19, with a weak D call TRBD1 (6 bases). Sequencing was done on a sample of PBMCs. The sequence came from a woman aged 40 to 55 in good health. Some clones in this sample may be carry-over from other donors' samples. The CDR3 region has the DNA TGTGCCAGTAGTTCCCGTCAGGGGATGAACACTGAAGCTTTCTTT. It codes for CASSSRQGMNTEAFF.